This T cell receptor beta chain emerged from a study of blood T cell repertoires in COVID-19. TCRdb keeps only in-frame clones here, not all; method: immunoSEQ multiplex PCR. The sample lists 250,000 to 300,000 clones; 70% to 90% were seen once. Germline V gene lookup returns CDR1 LNHNV and CDR2 YYDKDF (reference sequence). V was pared by 7 bases and J by 2 bases, with 9 bases between. The CDR3 has 13 amino acids. Sequencing was carried out using peripheral blood. The clonotype originates from a man between 50 and 59 years old with active or convalescent COVID-19. V gene TRBV15 combines with J gene TRBJ1-3; possibly TRBD1 for D (6 bases). CDR3: CATNGQTGNTIYF. The CDR3 nucleotides read TGTGCCACCAACGGACAGACTGGAAACACCATATATTTT.